This T cell receptor beta chain was sequenced in a study of monozygotic twins with inflammatory bowel disease. Findings and caveats of the study: Discrimination among different T cell subtypes was not achievable.

Blood was collected, approximately 2.5 ml per donor. Notes on this clonotype: Its antigen is as yet unknown.

Per germline, CDR1 KGHSH and CDR2 LQKENI. The CDR3 is 13 residues long. TCRdb re-called the 5' RACE reads, yielding one record per CDR3 amino acid sequence without DNA. Its listing shows approximately 160,000 distinct CDR3 sequences. Sequences were obtained from blood. The TCR comes from a human donor with ulcerative colitis or Crohn's disease, or a healthy co-twin of an affected twin (not recorded which). V is TRBV18 and J is TRBJ2-2. CDR3 region: CASSPGISGELFF.